Listed here are 29 T cell receptor beta chains from one sample, sequenced in a study of T cell responses to AZD1222 COVID-19 vaccine. Here immunoSEQ multiplex PCR was the method, and the copy in TCRdb shows in-frame clones only, minus some. This table has 150,000 to 180,000 clones, around 85% appearing once. The sequences come from peripheral blood, collected on day 0 of MenACWY control vaccination. Source of these receptors: an adult in good health.

The rearrangement links TRBV14 to TRBJ1-1; unclear D gene. The CDR3 has 12 residues. V lost 4 bases and J lost 7, with 10 bases in between. CDR1 and CDR2 (germline): SGHDN, FVKESK. In DNA, the CDR3 is TGTGCCAGCAGCCTAGCGGGGTTTGAAGCTTTCTTT. It yields the protein CASSLAGFEAFF.

The chain combines TRBV5-1 with TRBJ1-3; maybe TRBD1 (5 bases). Germline values: CDR1 SGHRS, CDR2 YFSETQ. The CDR3 totals 15 residues. Deletions cut 3 bases from V and 3 bases from J, with 13 bases between. CDR3 DNA: TGCGCCAGCAGCTCCTCTTTGGGGGGTGGAAACACCATATATTTT. Translated: CASSSSLGGGNTIYF.

The genes are TRBV10-2 and TRBJ2-2; TRBD2 might be the D (5 bases). CDR1 and CDR2 (germline): WSHSY, SAAADI. Trimming took off 4 bases at V and 5 bases at J, with 14 bases between the two ends. The length of the CDR3 is 15 residues. CDR3 sequence (DNA): TGCGCCAGCAGTGCGGACTCCCGTGGGACCGGGGAGCTGTTTTTT. This translates into CASSADSRGTGELFF.

In this sample, this clone turned up a few times. This chain links TRBV2 with TRBJ1-6, with D possibly TRBD1 on 5 matching bases. V was clipped by 6 bases and J by 10 bases, with 16 bases between them. The CDR3 contains 14 residues. CDR1 is SNHLY, CDR2 FYNNEI, per germline. CDR3 nucleotides: TGTGCCAGCAGGGACTTGTACGAGGGGTCACCCCTCCACTTT. Translating gives CASRDLYEGSPLHF.

V and J are TRBV6-4 and TRBJ2-7; 8 bases align to TRBD1. The CDR3 runs 13 residues. Germline trimming cut 5 bases from V and 6 bases from J; bases unmatched to any gene: 6. Looked up from germline, CDR1 is MRHNA and CDR2 is SNTAGT. CDR3 bases: TGTGCCAGCAGTCGGACAGGGCGAAGCGAGCAGTACTTC. Translation: CASSRTGRSEQYF.

Concerning this clone: Other DNA sequences in this sample translate to the same CDR3. The J gene is TRBJ1-3, the V gene TRBV5-1; D remains ambiguous. Per germline, CDR1 SGHRS and CDR2 YFSETQ. The V end was cut by 0 bases, the J end by 4 bases, with 2 bases between. CDR3 length equals 12 residues. Here the CDR3 DNA reads TGCGCCAGCAGCTTGGAGGGAAACACCATATATTTT. As protein: CASSLEGNTIYF.

The rearrangement joins TRBV6-5 to TRBJ2-5, with D possibly being TRBD2 (7 bases). The CDR3 runs to 14 residues. V lost 5 bases and J lost 1, with 11 bases in between. Germline lookup yields CDR1 MNHEY and CDR2 SVGAGI. CDR3 amino acids: CASSPRGAQETQYF. The CDR3 coding sequence is TGTGCCAGCAGTCCTCGGGGGGCCCAAGAGACCCAGTACTTC.

This clone was seen a single time. This chain connects TRBV18 to TRBJ1-5; the D is unclear. Germline CDR1 and CDR2: KGHSH and LQKENI. This CDR3 contains 19 residues. V was pared by 3 bases and J by 2 bases, with 23 bases between. CDR3 coding DNA: TGTGCCAGCTCACCCAACCGCAGGTCAGACACGGTGGGCAATCAGCCCCAGCATTTT. This sequence encodes CASSPNRRSDTVGNQPQHF.

This chain joins TRBV18 and TRBJ2-5; D perhaps matches TRBD2 (5 bases). V lost 6 bases to trimming and J lost 2 bases, with 13 bases between them. Looked up from germline, CDR1 is KGHSH and CDR2 is LQKENI. This CDR3 spans 14 amino acids. CDR3 DNA: TGTGCCAGCTCTCCAGGACTGAGACAAGAGACCCAGTACTTC. It specifies CASSPGLRQETQYF.

The chain joins TRBV5-5 to TRBJ2-6, with no clear D. The CDR3 contains 18 residues. Trimming took off 0 bases at V and 0 bases at J, with 13 bases between the two ends. Germline CDR1 reads SGHKS; CDR2 reads YYEKEE (reference sequence). The CDR3 loop reads CASSLDAGLNSGANVLTF. CDR3 DNA: TGTGCCAGCAGCTTGGACGCAGGCCTCAACTCTGGGGCCAACGTCCTGACTTTC.

V and J are TRBV6-4 and TRBJ2-2; D ambiguous. Per germline, CDR1 MRHNA and CDR2 SNTAGT. Trimming stripped 5 bases from V and 1 base from J, with 8 bases between. CDR3 length: 14 residues. The CDR3: CASSRLGNTGELFF. The CDR3 nucleotides are TGTGCCAGCAGTCGCCTCGGGAACACCGGGGAGCTGTTTTTT.

V is TRBV30 and J is TRBJ1-4; D call uncertain. This CDR3 is built from 15 residues. The V gene lost 0 bases and the J gene lost 5 bases, with 13 bases spanning the gap. Looked up from germline, CDR1 is GTSNPN and CDR2 is SVGIG (reference sequence). The CDR3 sequence is CAWSVVRAGNEKLFF. In nucleotides, the CDR3 is TGTGCCTGGAGTGTAGTCCGTGCCGGGAATGAAAAACTGTTTTTT.

This clone came up a few times. The rearrangement links TRBV6-5 to TRBJ1-4, with D possibly being TRBD1 (5 bases). This CDR3 contains 15 residues. CDR1 and CDR2 (germline): MNHEY, SVGAGI. The ends were cut back, 6 bases at V and 8 bases at J, with 19 bases in the middle. DNA for the CDR3: TGTGCCAGCAGAGACCCGGGACGGGGCGGCGAAAAACTGTTTTTT. Translating it yields CASRDPGRGGEKLFF.

This clone was recorded once. This chain uses TRBV6-5 with TRBJ1-6; no clear D gene. This CDR3 region has 15 residues. From germline, CDR1 is MNHEY and CDR2 SVGAGI. V shed 7 bases and J shed 4 bases, with 14 bases lying between them. CDR3 coding DNA: TGTGCCAGCACGGCGCGGCAGCTTTATAATTCACCCCTCCACTTT. It is translated as CASTARQLYNSPLHF.

V is TRBV3-1 (or the pseudogene TRBV3-2) and J is TRBJ1-1; D ambiguous. V was shortened by 2 bases and J by 2 bases, with 6 bases between the two germline ends. Germline V gene data show CDR1 as LGHDT and CDR2 as YNNKEL (reference sequence). The CDR3 is 13 amino acids. The CDR3 here is CASSQKRNTEAFF. The CDR3 DNA is TGTGCCAGCAGCCAAAAGAGAAACACTGAAGCTTTCTTT.

This chain connects TRBV5-6 to TRBJ1-2; maybe TRBD1 (6 bases). Trimming took off 0 bases at V and 11 bases at J, with 8 bases between the two ends. This CDR3 has 11 residues. Germline CDR1 reads SGHDT; CDR2 reads YYEEEE. The CDR3 nucleotides read TGTGCCAGCAGCTTGGGGACAGAGTACACCTTC. It encodes CASSLGTEYTF.

This clone has a handful of counts. The chain is built from TRBV18 and TRBJ2-7; 7 bases are shared with TRBD2. CDR3 length equals 15 residues. Looked up from germline, CDR1 is KGHSH and CDR2 is LQKENI. The V and J ends lost 1 base and 7 bases, in that order; junction bases with no gene match: 10. CDR3 in amino acids: CASSPRAAGPVEQYF. As DNA, the CDR3 is TGTGCCAGCTCACCACGGGCAGCGGGGCCGGTTGAGCAGTACTTC.

This sequence joins TRBV14 and TRBJ1-4; D ambiguous. The length of the CDR3 is 12 residues. In germline, CDR1 is SGHDN, CDR2 FVKESK. V was shortened by 4 bases and J by 5 bases, with 5 bases between the two germline ends. In DNA form, the CDR3 reads TGTGCCAGCAGCCGCCTGAATGAAAAACTGTTTTTT. Residues: CASSRLNEKLFF. The full variable domain, rest sourced from reference TRBV14 and TRBJ1-4, is EAGVTQFPSHSVIEKGQTVTLRCDPISGHDNLYWYRRVMGKEIKFLLHFVKESKQDESGMPNNRFLAERTGGTYSTLKVQPAELEDSGVYFCASSRLNEKLFFGSGTQLSVL.

The CDR3 DNA sequence: TGTGCCAGCAGCGTCAACCAGGGAGGATGGGGCTACACCTTC. It is translated as CASSVNQGGWGYTF. V is TRBV9 and J is TRBJ1-2, with a weak D call TRBD1 (5 bases). Per germline, CDR1 SGDLS and CDR2 YYNGEE. The germline V and J ends were trimmed by 2 bases and 8 bases, with 16 bases remaining between them. The CDR3 has 14 residues.

CDR3 in amino acids: CSVGWERGHEQYF. The CDR3 DNA reads as TGCAGCGTTGGGTGGGAGAGAGGACACGAGCAGTACTTC. The V gene is TRBV29-1, the J gene TRBJ2-7, with D possibly matching TRBD2 (5 bases). Trimming removed 4 bases at V and 5 bases at J, with 15 bases between. CDR1 and CDR2 from the germline V gene are SQVTM and ANQGSEA. The CDR3 is 13 amino acids.

The gene calls are TRBV4-3 and TRBJ2-7; 9 bases map to TRBD1. Germline V gene lookup returns CDR1 LGHNA and CDR2 YSLEER. The trim removed 5 bases at V and 3 bases at J, leaving 2 bases unmatched. The CDR3 sequence is 13 residues long. CDR3 in amino acids: CASSEDRGYEQYF. The CDR3 DNA is TGCGCCAGCAGCGAGGACAGGGGCTACGAGCAGTACTTC.

The genes are TRBV3-1 (or the pseudogene TRBV3-2) and TRBJ1-2; 10 nucleotides agree with TRBD1. Looked up from germline, CDR1 is LGHDT and CDR2 is YNNKEL (reference sequence). V dropped 4 bases and J dropped 6; count of bases not matched to a gene: 5. The CDR3 spans 14 residues. Written as DNA, the CDR3 is TGTGCCAGCAGCCGAAGGACAGGGGGGGATGGCTACACCTTC. As protein: CASSRRTGGDGYTF.

The gene calls are TRBV29-1 and TRBJ1-3, with D unresolved. CDR3 length equals 11 residues. The V gene lost 6 bases and the J gene lost 7 bases, with 10 bases spanning the gap. The germline V gene encodes CDR1 SQVTM and CDR2 ANQGSEA. CDR3 bases: TGCAGCGTCTGGTTCGGGAACACCATATATTTT. It encodes CSVWFGNTIYF.

The chain uses TRBV11-2 and TRBJ1-1; TRBD1 matches at 7 bases. V shed 7 bases, J shed 4 bases, and the junction held 12 bases outside the gene matches. Germline assignment: CDR1 SGHAT and CDR2 FQNNGV. There are 15 residues in the CDR3. In DNA form, the CDR3 reads TGTGCCAGCACCTTTACAGGGGTGCGAACCACTGAAGCTTTCTTT. Its translation is CASTFTGVRTTEAFF. Drawing the rest from reference TRBV11-2 and TRBJ1-1, the complete variable domain is EAGVAQSPRYKIIEKRQSVAFWCNPISGHATLYWYQQILGQGPKLLIQFQNNGVVDDSQLPKDRFSAERLKGVDSTLKIQPAKLEDSAVYLCASTFTGVRTTEAFFGQGTRLTVV.

CDR3 sequence reads: CASRTIQGNTDTQYF. CDR3 coding DNA: TGTGCCAGCAGGACAATACAGGGGAACACAGATACGCAGTATTTT. V is TRBV6-5 and J is TRBJ2-3, with TRBD1 matching 7 bases. CDR3 length: 15 amino acids. With V trimmed by 6 bases and J by 2 bases, 8 bases remained unmatched. CDR1 is MNHEY and CDR2 is SVGAGI in the germline V gene.

The chain has TRBV9 and TRBJ1-3; possible D gene TRBD1, 5 bases. The CDR3 totals 18 residues. Germline loops: CDR1 SGDLS, CDR2 YYNGEE. V dropped 0 bases and J dropped 0 bases, with 16 bases sitting between them. The CDR3 sequence: CASSVVPLGQVSGNTIYF. The CDR3 DNA reads TGTGCCAGCAGCGTAGTTCCTTTGGGGCAGGTCTCTGGAAACACCATATATTTT. Together with reference TRBV9 and TRBJ1-3, the CDR3 gives the full variable domain: DSGVTQTPKHLITATGQRVTLRCSPRSGDLSVYWYQQSLDQGLQFLIQYYNGEERAKGNILERFSAQQFPDLHSELNLSSLELGDSALYFCASSVVPLGQVSGNTIYFGEGSWLTVV.

The DNA for the CDR3 is TGTGCCAGCAGCCTAACTAATTACGAGCAGTACGTC. This gives the protein CASSLTNYEQYV. The chain has TRBV14 and TRBJ2-7; D is undetermined. V was shortened by 4 bases and J by 4 bases, with 8 bases between the two germline ends. CDR3 length: 12 amino acids. Germline V gives CDR1 SGHDN, CDR2 FVKESK.

This clone has a single count. The genes are TRBV19 and TRBJ2-4; 9 bases are shared with TRBD1. In germline, CDR1 is LNHDA, CDR2 SQIVND (reference sequence). The trim removed 5 bases at V and 1 base at J, leaving 9 bases unmatched. The CDR3 is 17 residues long. The CDR3: CASSPGTGLGAKNIQYF. Written as DNA, the CDR3 is TGTGCCAGTAGTCCCGGGACAGGGCTGGGGGCCAAAAACATTCAGTACTTC.

The chain carries TRBV7-9 and TRBJ1-1; TRBD1 agrees at 8 bases. J was trimmed by 0 bases and V by 5 bases; bases with no gene match: 8. From germline, CDR1 is SEHNR and CDR2 FQNEAQ (reference sequence). CDR3 length equals 16 residues. CDR3 nucleotides: TGTGCCAGCAGCCTTTCTGACAGGGGTATGAACACTGAAGCTTTCTTT. This sequence encodes CASSLSDRGMNTEAFF.